These 20 T cell receptor beta chains share one sample of origin, sequenced in a study of T-cell reconstitution after alpha-beta-depleted transplantation in children. Preparation of the TCRbeta library involved a method that used unique molecular identifiers. MiXCR, applied by TCRdb to the PCR reads, yields one record per CDR3 protein. The table lists 900,000 or so distinct CDR3 sequences, around 17% of them singletons, with around 5% in the top ten. The material was PBMCs, mostly from graft donor cells, obtained 360 days after TCRalphabeta/CD19-depleted stem cell transplant. These receptors were obtained from a male patient between 10 and 17 years old who had a stem cell transplant for acute lymphoblastic leukemia, so the T cells may come from the graft donor.

The chain has TRBV20-1 and TRBJ2-4; D remains unclear. There are 13 residues in the CDR3. The V end lost 0 bases, the J end lost 14 bases, and 17 bases lay between the germline ends. The germline V gene encodes CDR1 DFQATT and CDR2 SNEGSKA (reference sequence). CDR3 loop: CSARDLDPTLEYF. Written as DNA, the CDR3 is TGCAGTGCTAGAGATCTGGACCCAACCTTGGAGTACTTC.

This clonotype has at least ten counts. The chain couples TRBV4-2 to TRBJ2-1; 12 bases align to TRBD2. The CDR3 is 17 residues long. The J segment lost 4 bases and the V segment lost 2 bases, leaving 6 bases of the junction unmatched. CDR1 is LGHNA, CDR2 YNFKEQ, per germline. The CDR3 DNA reads TGTGCCAGCAGCCAATTCACTAGCGGGGGGCCTTACAATGAGCAGTTCTTC. This codes for CASSQFTSGGPYNEQFF.

This clonotype has a count of ten or more. The V call is TRBV15, the J call TRBJ2-7; D is unclear. V lost 8 bases and J lost 0, with 14 bases in between. The CDR3 consists of 14 residues. Germline V gene sequence: CDR1 LNHNV, CDR2 YYDKDF (reference sequence). CDR3: CATEDGYYSYEQYF. Written as DNA, the CDR3 is TGTGCCACCGAGGACGGATACTACTCCTACGAGCAGTACTTC. Looking up the rest from reference TRBV15 and TRBJ2-7 gives the full variable domain: DAMVIQNPRYQVTQFGKPVTLSCSQTLNHNVMYWYQQKSSQAPKLLFHYYDKDFNNEADTPDNFQSRRPNTSFCFLDIRSPGLGDTAMYLCATEDGYYSYEQYFGPGTRLTVT.

CDR3 bases: TGTGCCAGCAAGGGGAATAGCTGGGGGGCTCAGCCCCAGCATTTT. Translating gives CASKGNSWGAQPQHF. This sequence joins TRBV27 and TRBJ1-5, with D maybe TRBD1 (6 bases). This CDR3 is 15 amino acids long. V was shortened by 7 bases and J by 6 bases, with 19 bases between the two germline ends. The germline CDR1 and CDR2 sequences are MNHEY and SMNVEV (reference sequence).

The V call is TRBV19, the J call TRBJ2-1; TRBD2 matches 7 bases. Per the germline V gene, CDR1 is LNHDA and CDR2 is SQIVND (reference sequence). The length of the CDR3 is 13 residues. V shed 7 bases, J shed 9 bases, and the junction held 9 bases outside the gene matches. This CDR3 is CASTGRGRGEQFF. DNA for the CDR3: TGTGCCAGTACCGGGAGAGGGAGGGGTGAGCAGTTCTTC.

The CDR3 is CSAETANGNTIYF. The CDR3 DNA is TGCAGTGCGGAGACAGCTAACGGAAACACCATATATTTT. This chain connects TRBV20-1 to TRBJ1-3; D perhaps matches TRBD1 (5 bases). CDR1 and CDR2 (germline): DFQATT, SNEGSKA (reference sequence). Trimming took 6 bases from V and 4 from J, leaving 13 bases between them. This CDR3 has 13 amino acids.

Ten or more counts support this clonotype. The rearrangement uses TRBV20-1 and TRBJ2-7, with a weak D call TRBD1 (6 bases). The CDR3 is made up of 14 amino acids. Germline CDR1 reads DFQATT; CDR2 reads SNEGSKA (reference sequence). V was trimmed by 2 bases and J by 0 bases, leaving 11 bases between them. The CDR3 protein is CSARPDRSSYEQYF. DNA of the CDR3: TGCAGTGCTAGACCCGACAGGAGCTCCTACGAGCAGTACTTC.

This clonotype has more than one count but fewer than ten. V is TRBV7-9 and J is TRBJ2-1; 9 bases are shared with TRBD2. CDR1 is SEHNR, CDR2 FQNEAQ, per germline (reference sequence). The V gene end was trimmed by 6 bases and the J gene end by 8 bases; junction bases not matched to a gene: 14. This CDR3 is built from 16 residues. The CDR3 reads CASRSAWTSDVHEQFF. CDR3 nucleotides: TGTGCCAGCAGGTCCGCATGGACTAGCGATGTCCATGAGCAGTTCTTC.

The chain is built from TRBV29-1 and TRBJ1-6; D call uncertain. The CDR3 is 12 amino acids. V lost 4 bases to trimming and J lost 9 bases, with 10 bases between them. The V gene's germline CDR1 is SQVTM and CDR2 ANQGSEA. The CDR3: CSVGRRASPLHF. Written as DNA, the CDR3 is TGCAGCGTTGGAAGGAGGGCTTCACCCCTCCACTTT.

The chain joins TRBV5-1 to TRBJ1-1; D is possibly TRBD1 (6 bases). This CDR3 contains 15 residues. Germline-derived CDR1 and CDR2 are SGHRS and YFSETQ. The V end lost 3 bases, the J end lost 5 bases, and 17 bases lay between the germline ends. CDR3 amino acids: CASSSVQGLGTEAFF. As DNA, the CDR3 is TGCGCCAGCAGCTCAGTACAGGGTCTGGGGACTGAAGCTTTCTTT.

This clonotype was counted a few times. J is TRBJ2-7 and V is TRBV7-9; D tentatively fits TRBD1 or TRBD2 (6 bases each). V was clipped by 5 bases and J by 6 bases, with 17 bases between them. Per germline, CDR1 SEHNR and CDR2 FQNEAQ (reference sequence). This CDR3 has 14 amino acids. The CDR3 is CASSTHGGMGEQYF. DNA for the CDR3: TGTGCCAGCAGCACCCACGGGGGCATGGGCGAGCAGTACTTC.

The chain has TRBV7-3 and TRBJ2-3; 7 bases line up with TRBD2. The CDR3 runs to 17 residues. From germline, CDR1 is SGHTA and CDR2 FQGTGA. Trimming cost V 5 bases and J 5 bases; bases outside gene matches: 16. The CDR3 is CASSKYGGGEAGDTQYF. For the CDR3, the DNA is TGTGCCAGCAGCAAATATGGGGGAGGGGAGGCAGGAGATACGCAGTATTTT.

The chain couples TRBV9 to TRBJ2-3; 11 bases are shared with TRBD1. The ends lost 0 bases at V and 9 bases at J; junction bases unmatched: 0. CDR3 size: 13 residues. Looked up from germline, CDR1 is SGDLS and CDR2 is YYNGEE. CDR3 protein: CASSVGDRGTQYF. The CDR3 DNA follows: TGTGCCAGCAGCGTAGGGGACAGGGGGACGCAGTATTTT.

This clonotype was seen more than once but under ten times. This chain uses TRBV12-3 or TRBV12-4 with TRBJ1-5; D not resolved. Trimming stripped 6 bases from V and 0 bases from J, with 3 bases between. The CDR3 has 12 amino acids. CDR3 nucleotides: TGTGCCAGCAGATATAGCAATCAGCCCCAGCATTTT. Its protein is CASRYSNQPQHF.

This clonotype was counted only a few times. The rearrangement joins TRBV12-3 or TRBV12-4 to TRBJ1-1, with D tentatively TRBD1 (5 bases). V was pared by 6 bases and J by 3 bases, with 11 bases between. There are 13 residues in the CDR3. CDR3 bases: TGTGCCAGCAGCCATAACAGGTACACTGAAGCTTTCTTT. Translated, it gives CASSHNRYTEAFF.

The chain has TRBV3-1 and TRBJ2-1; no reliable D call. Germline loops: CDR1 LGHDT, CDR2 YNNKEL (reference sequence). Trimming pared 4 bases from V and 9 bases from J, leaving 10 bases between. The CDR3 spans 12 residues. As DNA, the CDR3 is TGTGCCAGCAGCCGGTCGATGAGTGAGCAGTTCTTC. Protein product: CASSRSMSEQFF.

The CDR3, as DNA: TGTGCCAGCAGTAGCGGGTTCCACGAGCAGTACTTC. This translates into CASSSGFHEQYF. The genes are TRBV5-4 and TRBJ2-7, with TRBD2 matching 7 bases. The CDR3 extends over 12 amino acids. CDR1 is SGHNT, CDR2 YYREEE, per germline (reference sequence). V was clipped by 5 bases and J by 5 bases; unmatched bases: 4.

This rearrangement joins TRBV6-5 to TRBJ2-7; D remains ambiguous. Germline V gene data show CDR1 as MNHEY and CDR2 as SVGAGI. The CDR3 covers 14 residues. V lost 4 bases to trimming and J lost 10 bases, with 20 bases between them. The CDR3 DNA is TGTGCCAGCAGTTCGTACGATCCCGGCTCCCCCCAGTACTTC. It encodes CASSSYDPGSPQYF.

The CDR3: CASTHGQGAYGYTF. The DNA for the CDR3 is TGCGCCAGCACCCACGGACAGGGGGCTTATGGCTACACCTTC. The rearrangement joins TRBV4-1 to TRBJ1-2; 11 bases align to TRBD1. The V segment lost 7 bases and the J segment 5 bases; nucleotides outside the gene matches: 6. The CDR3 loop spans 14 amino acids. Germline CDR1 is MGHRA and CDR2 is YSYEKL.

This clonotype was detected only a few times. The J gene is TRBJ2-7, the V gene TRBV18, with 9 bases matching TRBD1. Germline-derived CDR1 and CDR2 are KGHSH and LQKENI. The length of the CDR3 is 15 residues. Trimming removed 5 bases from V and 2 bases from J; junction bases left unmatched: 7. CDR3 protein: CASSMPGQGAYEQYF. CDR3 sequence (DNA): TGTGCCAGCTCAATGCCGGGACAGGGAGCCTACGAGCAGTACTTC.